This TCR beta chain is from a study of T cell repertoires in cytomegalovirus infection. Study-level findings and limits: Summed public TCR beta family frequency identified CMV carriers bearing the relevant HLA.

TCRdb used MiXCR to reprocess the reads, holding one entry per CDR3 protein. The sample yields some 800,000 distinct CDR3 sequences, 30% to 35% seen once. For this clonotype: The target antigen is unknown.

Trimming took off 0 bases at V and 8 bases at J, with 8 bases between the two ends. From germline, CDR1 is LGHNA and CDR2 YSLEER. The CDR3 loop spans 13 amino acids. The TCR comes from a human donor in good health (CMV status not recorded). Some clones in this sample may be carry-over from other donors' samples. Here the sequenced sample was cultured CD8+ T cells from PBMCs, taken from culture after CMV antigen stimulation. V gene TRBV4-3 combines with J gene TRBJ2-1, with D possibly TRBD1 on 5 matching bases. The CDR3 region is CASSQDPGYEQFF. CDR3 in DNA: TGCGCCAGCAGCCAAGATCCAGGGTATGAGCAGTTCTTC.